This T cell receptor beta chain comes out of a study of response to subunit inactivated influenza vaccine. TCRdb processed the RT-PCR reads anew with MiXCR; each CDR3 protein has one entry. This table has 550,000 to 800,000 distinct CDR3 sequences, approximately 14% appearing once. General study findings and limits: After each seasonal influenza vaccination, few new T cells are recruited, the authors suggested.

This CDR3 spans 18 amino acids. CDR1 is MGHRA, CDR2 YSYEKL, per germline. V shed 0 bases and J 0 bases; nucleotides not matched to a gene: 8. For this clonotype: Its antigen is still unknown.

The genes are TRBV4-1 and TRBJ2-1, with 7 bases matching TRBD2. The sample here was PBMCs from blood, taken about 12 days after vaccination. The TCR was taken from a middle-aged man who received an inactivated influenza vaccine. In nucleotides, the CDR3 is TGCGCCAGCAGCCAAGATCCGCCGGGAGGAAGCTCCTACAATGAGCAGTTCTTC. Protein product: CASSQDPPGGSSYNEQFF.